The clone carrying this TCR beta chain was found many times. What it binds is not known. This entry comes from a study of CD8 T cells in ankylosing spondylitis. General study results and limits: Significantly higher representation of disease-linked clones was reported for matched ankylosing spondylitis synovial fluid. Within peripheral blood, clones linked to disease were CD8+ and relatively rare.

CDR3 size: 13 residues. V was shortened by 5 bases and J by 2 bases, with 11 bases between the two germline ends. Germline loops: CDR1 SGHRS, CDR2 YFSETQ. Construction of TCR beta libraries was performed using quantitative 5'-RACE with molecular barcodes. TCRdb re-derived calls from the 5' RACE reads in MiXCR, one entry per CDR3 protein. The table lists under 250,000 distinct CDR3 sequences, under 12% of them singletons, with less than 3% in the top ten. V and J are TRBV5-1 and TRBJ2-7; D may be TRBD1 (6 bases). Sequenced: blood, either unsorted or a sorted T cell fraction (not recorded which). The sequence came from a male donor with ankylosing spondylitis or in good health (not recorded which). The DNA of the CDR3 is TGCGCCAGCAGGTCACAGGGTGCCTACGAGCAGTACTTC. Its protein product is CASRSQGAYEQYF.